The table lists the clone carrying this TCR beta chain with many counts. Its antigen is as yet unknown. Germline V gene lookup returns CDR1 MNHEY and CDR2 SMNVEV (reference sequence). Trimming pared 8 bases from V and 10 bases from J, leaving 15 bases between. This CDR3 spans 12 amino acids. The data were taken from a study of early T cells in non-severe SARS-CoV-2 infection. Study details: Bulk RNA taken from unsorted whole blood was sequenced, leaving chains unpaired. Study-level findings and limits: Private and CD4 specificities were missed by VDJdb matching, skewed to anti-spike CD8.

Attachment of unique molecular identifiers was made to individual cDNA molecules. TCRdb recomputed calls from the 5' RACE reads with MiXCR, one row per CDR3 protein. Seen here are about 64,000 distinct CDR3 sequences, around 4.6% observed once, and the top ten hold 4.9%. J is TRBJ1-5 and V is TRBV27; D gene uncertain. The sequence derives from an adult who was a healthcare worker with PCR-confirmed SARS-CoV-2 infection or an uninfected control (not recorded which). The sequenced material came from whole blood. CDR3: CASGEGALPQHF. DNA of the CDR3: TGTGCCAGCGGGGAGGGCGCGTTACCCCAGCATTTT.